This T cell receptor beta chain appears in the sequencing data of a study of T cell responses to AZD1222 COVID-19 vaccine. Findings and caveats of the study: Receipt of two AZD1222 doses was followed by a rise in Spike-specific TCR breadth and depth.

CDR3 length: 15 amino acids. From germline, CDR1 is SEHNR and CDR2 FQNEAQ (reference sequence). The germline V and J ends were trimmed by 2 bases and 4 bases, with 12 bases remaining between them. This table comes from immunoSEQ multiplex PCR, and its TCRdb copy is limited to in-frame clones, with some not included. The sample includes approximately 180,000 clones, 85% to 95% seen only once; the top ten take roughly 1%. To note about this clone: Antigen unknown.

The TCR was taken from an adult who received the MenACWY meningococcal vaccine as a control. The genes are TRBV7-9 and TRBJ2-1, with a tentative D call TRBD2 (7 bases). The starting material was peripheral blood, obtained 28 days after the second dose of the MenACWY control vaccine. CDR3 bases: TGTGCCAGCAGCTTAATACGGGGGGCATACAATGAGCAGTTCTTC. Translation gives CASSLIRGAYNEQFF.